Listed below are T cell receptor beta chains from one sample, sequenced in a study of OX40 agonist ivuxolimab in advanced cancers. TCRdb keeps only in-frame clones here, not all; method: immunoSEQ multiplex PCR. The table records 75,000 to 100,000 clones, more than 80% of them present only once. The sequencing here drew on CD4+ or CD8+ T cells sorted from blood, taken in a trial of the OX40 agonist ivuxolimab. The receptors come from an adult with an advanced solid tumor such as melanoma, head and neck, liver or kidney cancer. Both conserved end residues are part of each CDR3. The order of the fields is D gene, V gene, J gene, clone size, CDR3 DNA, CDR3 protein. The D gene is left open where the match is weak. Size values are once, few and many counts, or a class for expanded clones, and some rows have none.

.	TRBV29-1	TRBJ1-1	.	TGCAGCGTTGTGACGGTCGGTGTGAACACTGAAGCTTTCTTT	CSVVTVGVNTEAFF
.	TRBV30	TRBJ2-3	.	TGTGCCTGGAGCAGCAGGGATACGCAGTATTTT	CAWSSRDTQYF
TRBD1	TRBV19	TRBJ1-2	.	TGTGCCAGTTGCCGGGACAGGGACTTCTATGGCTACACCTTC	CASCRDRDFYGYTF
.	TRBV30	TRBJ1-3	.	TGTGCCTGGGCGACTCAGGGCTCTGGAAACACCATATATTTT	CAWATQGSGNTIYF
TRBD2	TRBV5-4	TRBJ2-1	.	TGTGCCAGCAGCTTGGGACTAGCGGGCTACAATGAGCAGTTCTTC	CASSLGLAGYNEQFF
.	TRBV28	TRBJ1-1	.	TGTGCCAGCACCCGAGGGGCAGTCCGGACTGAAGCTTTCTTT	CASTRGAVRTEAFF
.	TRBV6-5	TRBJ1-3	.	TGTGCCAGCAGCTACAGGGTCTCTGGAAACACCATATATTTT	CASSYRVSGNTIYF
.	TRBV5-8	TRBJ2-1	.	TGTGCCAGCAGCTTGGGTAGATCTGAGCAGTTCTTC	CASSLGRSEQFF
.	TRBV15	TRBJ2-1	.	TGTGCCACCAGCAGGGCGTCGGGCGGCCAGAACAATGAGCAGTTCTTC	CATSRASGGQNNEQFF
.	TRBV7-2	TRBJ1-2	many	TGTGCCAGCAGCCGGACAGCGTCTGGCTACACCTTC	CASSRTASGYTF
.	TRBV7-2	TRBJ1-3	.	TGTGCCAGCAGCTTACCAGCAAGCTCTGGAAACACCATATATTTT	CASSLPASSGNTIYF
TRBD2	TRBV4-1	TRBJ2-2	.	TGCGCCAGCAGCCAAATAGGACTAGCGGGAGATATCGGGGAGCTGTTTTTT	CASSQIGLAGDIGELFF
TRBD1	TRBV29-1	TRBJ2-3	once	TGCAGCGCCGACGGCGGCCCAGGGGGAGATACGCAGTATTTT	CSADGGPGGDTQYF
.	TRBV9	TRBJ2-7	.	TGTGCCAGCAGCCGACTTGATCGCGAGCAGTACTTC	CASSRLDREQYF
.	TRBV27	TRBJ2-5	.	TGTGCCAGCAGTTTAGGTGCCTACGGGGAGACCCAGTACTTC	CASSLGAYGETQYF
.	TRBV19	TRBJ2-7	.	TGTGCCAGTAACGGAGCTCAACGGGGCGAGCAGTACTTC	CASNGAQRGEQYF
TRBD2	TRBV5-8	TRBJ2-7	few	TGTGCCAGCAGCTCCGGACTAGCGGGGGCAGCTACGAAGCAGTACTTC	CASSSGLAGAATKQYF
TRBD1	TRBV7-9	TRBJ1-4	.	TGTGCCAGCAGCTTGAGGACAGGGGCTCGGGGGGCTGAAAAACTGTTTTTT	CASSLRTGARGAEKLFF
.	TRBV7-9	TRBJ2-5	.	TGTGCCAGCAGCCCGCAAGGAGAGACCCAGTACTTC	CASSPQGETQYF
.	TRBV6-5	TRBJ2-2	once	TGTGCCAGCAGTTCCCCGGCGGCGGGGTACACCGGGGAGCTGTTTTTT	CASSSPAAGYTGELFF
.	TRBV7-6	TRBJ2-7	.	TGTGCCAGCAGCTTAGAGTCCGGCAACACCTACGAGCAGTACTTC	CASSLESGNTYEQYF
.	TRBV7-8	TRBJ2-1	once	TGTGCCAGCAGCTCCATACGGACGACGTCCTACAATGAGCAGTTCTTC	CASSSIRTTSYNEQFF
.	TRBV19	TRBJ2-1	.	TGTGCCAGTAGTACTTGGGACGTACTCTCCTACAATGAGCAGTTCTTC	CASSTWDVLSYNEQFF
TRBD2	TRBV6-6	TRBJ2-3	.	TGTGCCAGCAGCCCGACTAGCGGGGGGGGCGGGGATACGCAGTATTTT	CASSPTSGGGGDTQYF
.	TRBV6-5	TRBJ1-5	.	TGTACCAGCAGTGCTTGGGGGGCGAGCAATCAGCCCCAGCATTTT	CTSSAWGASNQPQHF
.	TRBV7-9	TRBJ2-2	.	TGTGCCAGCAGCTTCGGGGGGAACACCGGGGAGCTGTTTTTT	CASSFGGNTGELFF
TRBD2	TRBV11-2	TRBJ2-7	once	TGTGCCAGCAGCTTAAATAGCGGGAGGGGCGAGCAGTACTTC	CASSLNSGRGEQYF
.	TRBV5-1	TRBJ2-3	.	TGCGCCAGCAGCTTTGATGCTACTAACACAGATACGCAGTATTTT	CASSFDATNTDTQYF
.	TRBV7-9	TRBJ2-7	.	TGTGCCAGCAGCCCCACCCCCAACTACGAGCAGTACTTC	CASSPTPNYEQYF
.	TRBV11-2	TRBJ1-4	.	TGTGCCAGCACTGGGGGGAGGGTTGAAAAACTGTTTTTT	CASTGGRVEKLFF
.	TRBV19	TRBJ2-2	.	TGTGCCAGTAGTTCCCCCCCCGGAGTGGTAGCCGGGGAGCTGTTTTTT	CASSSPPGVVAGELFF
.	TRBV2	TRBJ2-7	few	TGTGCCAGCAGTCTCACGACCTACGAGCAGTACTTC	CASSLTTYEQYF